This T cell receptor beta chain was profiled in a study of cytomegalovirus exposure and HLA in healthy donors. The V gene's germline CDR1 is SGHDT and CDR2 YYEEEE. V lost 2 bases, J lost 2 bases, and 5 bases stayed unmatched. The length of the CDR3 is 15 residues. A multiplex PCR was run with 60 Vbeta primers and 13 Jbeta primers. Clones were sequenced by immunoSEQ multiplex PCR, and TCRdb holds only the in-frame ones, with some missing. The table shows some 130,000 clones, with more than 75% occurring only once. Whole-study results and caveats: Rare TCR sequences predominated, though certain public TCRs were found in many donors. The study reported that TCR beta sequences accurately predicted HLA-A and HLA-B alleles in most subjects. The study recorded some 160 TCR beta chains that were cytomegalovirus-associated.

About this clone: Antigen: not known.

This sequence originates from a young man in good health and CMV-seronegative. The rearrangement uses TRBV5-6 and TRBJ1-2, with 8 bases lining up with TRBD1. What was sequenced was PBMCs. CDR3 protein: CASSLYRDRNYGYTF. The CDR3 nucleotides are TGTGCCAGCAGCTTATACCGGGACAGGAACTATGGCTACACCTTC.